The sequence of this TCR beta chain was determined in a study of OX40 agonist ivuxolimab in advanced cancers. Study-wide context: Patients were dosed with the agonistic anti-OX40 (CD134) antibody ivuxolimab. The study enrolled dose-escalation patients with hepatocellular carcinoma, melanoma, renal cell or head and neck cancer. Intravenous ivuxolimab at 0.01 to 10 mg/kg was given to patients every 2 weeks.

CDR1 is SGHAT and CDR2 is FQDESV in the germline V gene (reference sequence). The CDR3 spans 14 residues. Trimming shortened V by 1 base and J by 10 bases, and 14 bases separated the two germline ends. Repertoires were generated with immunoSEQ multiplex PCR, while TCRdb's copy carries only in-frame clones and drops some. The sample lists about 75,000 clones, 80% to 90% occurring once. The source is an adult with an advanced solid tumor such as melanoma, head and neck, liver or kidney cancer. Sequenced material: CD4+ or CD8+ T cells sorted from blood, taken in a trial of the OX40 agonist ivuxolimab. The V and J genes are TRBV11-1 and TRBJ2-1; possible D gene TRBD1, 5 bases. CDR3 region: CASSLDTRWGEQFF. The CDR3 DNA sequence: TGTGCCAGCAGCTTAGATACCCGGTGGGGCGAGCAGTTCTTC. The entire variable domain, with the rest obtained from reference TRBV11-1 and TRBJ2-1, is as follows: EAEVAQSPRYKITEKSQAVAFWCDPISGHATLYWYRQILGQGPELLVQFQDESVVDDSQLPKDRFSAERLKGVDSTLKIQPAELGDSAMYLCASSLDTRWGEQFFGPGTRLTVL.